One and the same sample provided the 6 T cell receptor beta chains below, sequenced in a study of CD4 T cells in relation to SARS-CoV-2 and coronaviruses. Which antigens these TCRs recognize remains unknown. Clones were sequenced by immunoSEQ multiplex PCR, and TCRdb holds only the in-frame ones, with some missing. Of about 36,000 clones in the sample, approximately 80% were seen once. Sequenced material: memory CD4+ T cells from PBMCs, cultured in vitro. The receptors were sampled from an adult with COVID-19.

The chain employs TRBV6-5 and TRBJ1-2, with D possibly matching TRBD1 (6 bases). V was shortened by 5 bases and J by 6 bases, with 13 bases between the two germline ends. This CDR3 has 13 residues. Germline CDR1 reads MNHEY; CDR2 reads SVGAGI. Here the CDR3 DNA reads TGTGCCAGCAGTACGACAGGTTTTAATGGCTACACCTTC. Protein sequence: CASSTTGFNGYTF.

Only a few counts were recorded for this clone. This sequence joins TRBV18 and TRBJ2-2; D gene unclear. The CDR3 runs 13 residues. Germline assignment: CDR1 KGHSH and CDR2 LQKENI. V was clipped by 2 bases and J by 6 bases, with 7 bases between them. This CDR3 reads CASSPDYAGELFF. DNA for the CDR3: TGTGCCAGCTCACCAGATTATGCCGGGGAGCTGTTTTTT.

V is TRBV5-1 and J is TRBJ2-5; 7 positions agree with TRBD2. Germline lookup yields CDR1 SGHRS and CDR2 YFSETQ. J gave up 4 bases and V 1 base, and 4 bases lay outside the gene matches. This CDR3 has 14 residues. The CDR3 DNA reads as TGCGCCAGCAGCTTGAATGCGGGAGTAGAGACCCAGTACTTC. Amino acids: CASSLNAGVETQYF.

The table lists this clone with a few counts. V usage is TRBV2 and J usage is TRBJ2-1; the D is unclear. Germline V gene lookup returns CDR1 SNHLY and CDR2 FYNNEI. The CDR3 has 16 amino acids. Trimming took off 6 bases at V and 2 bases at J, with 17 bases between the two ends. The chain's CDR3 is CASRKTISDTYNEQFF. For the CDR3, the DNA is TGTGCCAGCAGGAAAACGATCTCGGATACCTACAATGAGCAGTTCTTC. Looking up the rest from reference TRBV2 and TRBJ2-1 gives the full variable domain: EPEVTQTPSHQVTQMGQEVILRCVPISNHLYFYWYRQILGQKVEFLVSFYNNEISEKSEIFDDQFSVERPDGSNFTLKIRSTKLEDSAMYFCASRKTISDTYNEQFFGPGTRLTVL.

The chain employs TRBV7-2 and TRBJ2-7, with a tentative D call TRBD1 (5 bases). Germline V gene lookup returns CDR1 SGHTA and CDR2 FQGNSA. The CDR3 is 15 residues long. The V end lost 3 bases, the J end lost 12 bases, and 24 bases lay between the germline ends. The CDR3 region is CASSFNSQGWVTSYF. The CDR3 nucleotides are TGTGCCAGCAGCTTCAATTCTCAGGGTTGGGTCACCTCGTACTTC. The whole variable domain, filled in from reference TRBV7-2 and TRBJ2-7, reads GAGVSQSPSNKVTEKGKDVELRCDPISGHTALYWYRQSLGQGLEFLIYFQGNSAPDKSGLPSDRFSAERTGGSVSTLTIQRTQQEDSAVYLCASSFNSQGWVTSYFGPGTRLTVT.

This clone appeared once. J is TRBJ2-1 and V is TRBV9, with unresolved D. The CDR3 has 16 residues. CDR1 and CDR2 from the germline V gene are SGDLS and YYNGEE. V lost 0 bases and J lost 1, with 11 bases in between. CDR3 sequence: CASSVGHSGSYNEQFF. CDR3 sequence (DNA): TGTGCCAGCAGCGTAGGTCACAGTGGGTCCTACAATGAGCAGTTCTTC.